The clone carrying this T cell receptor (beta chain) was picked up a small number of times. No antigen is known for it. This record comes from a study of T cell repertoires in cytomegalovirus infection. Whole-study context: It can be stated that public TCR beta signatures indicated CMV infection as well as a matching HLA type. Study conclusions and caveats: HLA-C-restricted, CMV-specific TCR beta clonotypes were dominant ex vivo. The cumulative frequency of public TCR beta families distinguished individuals who carried CMV together with the relevant HLA.

TCRdb used MiXCR to reprocess the reads, holding one entry per CDR3 protein. The sample consists of approximately 70,000 distinct CDR3 sequences, 22% of them appearing once. The V gene lost 5 bases and the J gene lost 6 bases, with 16 bases spanning the gap. The CDR3 has 15 amino acids. This TCR was sampled from a human donor in good health (CMV status not recorded). Some clones in this sample may be carry-over from other donors' samples. V and J are TRBV12-3 or TRBV12-4 and TRBJ2-2; D is perhaps TRBD2 (5 bases). The source material was PBMCs, sequenced either directly or after in vitro stimulation (not recorded which). CDR3 protein: CASSPRLFMAGELFF. The CDR3 DNA follows: TGTGCCAGCAGTCCTCGACTATTCATGGCCGGGGAGCTGTTTTTT.